A single sample gave rise to the 30 T cell receptor beta chains below, sequenced in a study of patients and donors after allogeneic stem cell transplantation. Each CDR3 protein gets one entry after TCRdb re-called the RT-PCR reads with MiXCR. The sample gives some 960,000 distinct CDR3 sequences, more than 15% of which show up once; around 6% is in the top ten. Sequencing input: blood, either unsorted or a sorted T cell fraction (not recorded which). These receptors were collected from a human donor who was either an allogeneic HSCT recipient or a stem cell or donor lymphocyte infusion donor (not recorded which). It is not recorded whose cells these are; they may come from a transplant donor.

This clonotype was seen a few times. The chain combines TRBV5-1 with TRBJ1-1; D remains unclear. V was pared by 0 bases and J by 0 bases, with 6 bases between. The CDR3 sequence is 14 residues long. Germline V gene data show CDR1 as SGHRS and CDR2 as YFSETQ. The CDR3 DNA follows: TGCGCCAGCAGCTTGGGGGCGGTGAACACTGAAGCTTTCTTT. Amino acid sequence: CASSLGAVNTEAFF.

The chain combines TRBV3-1 with TRBJ2-7, with 8 bases identical to TRBD2. Germline CDR1 is LGHDT and CDR2 is YNNKEL (reference sequence). After removal of 2 bases from V and 5 bases from J, the junction contained 8 bases not matched to a gene. The CDR3 extends over 15 amino acids. DNA of the CDR3: TGTGCCAGCAGCCAAAATCCAGCGGGAGTAAACGAGCAGTACTTC. Its protein is CASSQNPAGVNEQYF.

This clonotype was detected only a few times. The chain is built from TRBV4-2 and TRBJ2-3; D might be TRBD2 (5 bases). The CDR3 has 14 amino acids. CDR1 LGHNA and CDR2 YNFKEQ come from the germline V gene. V was shortened by 4 bases and J by 7 bases, with 15 bases between the two germline ends. The CDR3 region is CASSRESPGNTQYF. Here the CDR3 DNA reads TGTGCCAGCAGCCGCGAGAGCCCCGGGAATACGCAGTATTTT.

This clonotype has only a few counts. The V gene is TRBV10-3, the J gene TRBJ2-6, with TRBD1 matching over 7 bases. The length of the CDR3 is 19 residues. V lost 0 bases and J lost 0; bases outside the gene matches: 8. Germline CDR1 is ENHRY and CDR2 is SYGVKD. The CDR3 spells CAISESKGGWSSGANVLTF. CDR3 DNA: TGTGCCATCAGTGAGTCCAAAGGGGGCTGGAGCTCTGGGGCCAACGTCCTGACTTTC.

The V gene is TRBV4-3, the J gene TRBJ2-3; D is unclear. Between the trimmed V and J ends, which lost 3 bases and 5 bases, there was a span of 12 bases. CDR1 and CDR2 (germline): LGHNA, YSLEER. The CDR3 has 14 residues. CDR3 loop: CASSQAGYGDTQYF. CDR3 DNA: TGCGCCAGCAGCCAGGCAGGTTATGGAGATACGCAGTATTTT.

The rearrangement joins TRBV6-1 to TRBJ1-2, with 8 bases fitting TRBD1. The CDR3 contains 13 residues. CDR1 and CDR2 from the germline V gene are MNHNS and SASEGT. V lost 7 bases to trimming and J lost 6 bases; unmatched junction nucleotides: 7. CDR3 region: CASNPQGVHGYTF. The CDR3 region has the DNA TGTGCCAGCAACCCACAGGGGGTACATGGCTACACCTTC.

The chain has TRBV27 and TRBJ1-5; D not certain. The germline V and J ends were trimmed by 5 bases and 1 base, with 12 bases remaining between them. The CDR3 extends over 15 amino acids. Germline assignment: CDR1 MNHEY and CDR2 SMNVEV (reference sequence). The CDR3 spells CASSLRRRSNQPQHF. The CDR3 DNA follows: TGTGCCAGCAGTCTTAGGCGAAGGAGCAATCAGCCCCAGCATTTT.

The rearrangement links TRBV12-3 or TRBV12-4 to TRBJ2-7; 7 bases agree with TRBD1. Trimming took 6 bases from V and 4 from J; bases not matched to a gene: 9. The CDR3 runs 14 residues. CDR3 protein: CASRNLQGPYEQYF. As DNA, the CDR3 is TGTGCCAGCAGAAACCTACAGGGGCCGTACGAGCAGTACTTC.

The V call is TRBV9, the J call TRBJ2-7; D might be TRBD2 (5 bases). There are 14 residues in the CDR3. Trimming removed 0 bases from V and 2 bases from J, with 9 bases in between. In germline, CDR1 is SGDLS, CDR2 YYNGEE. The CDR3 DNA reads as TGTGCCAGCAGCGTAGACGGGAACGCCTACGAGCAGTACTTC. Translated, it gives CASSVDGNAYEQYF.

The CDR3 spells CASSLKGVRAYEQYF. CDR3 sequence (DNA): TGTGCCAGCTCCCTCAAAGGGGTCAGGGCCTACGAGCAGTACTTC. The chain is built from TRBV18 and TRBJ2-7, with a tentative D call TRBD1 (5 bases). The CDR3 length is 15 residues. The germline V gene has CDR1 KGHSH and CDR2 LQKENI. The V gene lost 6 bases and the J gene lost 2 bases, with 17 bases spanning the gap.

The chain couples TRBV27 to TRBJ2-4; 8 nucleotides agree with TRBD1. CDR1 is MNHEY, CDR2 SMNVEV, per germline (reference sequence). Trimming took 6 bases from V and 2 from J; bases not matched to a gene: 12. The CDR3 loop spans 17 amino acids. CDR3 in DNA: TGTGCCAGCAGCCTTGGACAGGGAGTTATTACCAAAAACATTCAGTACTTC. As protein: CASSLGQGVITKNIQYF.

This clonotype was seen more than once but under ten times. CDR3 in amino acids: CASSGPGQGANEQYF. The CDR3 DNA sequence: TGTGCCAGCAGCGGACCGGGACAGGGGGCAAACGAGCAGTACTTC. The gene calls are TRBV11-2 and TRBJ2-7, with TRBD1 identical over 12 bases. V lost 5 bases and J lost 5; bases outside the gene matches: 7. Germline-derived CDR1 and CDR2 are SGHAT and FQNNGV. The CDR3 consists of 15 residues.

This sequence joins TRBV20-1 and TRBJ2-1; weak D call: TRBD1 (5 bases). Germline V CDR1 and CDR2: DFQATT, SNEGSKA (reference sequence). CDR3 length: 13 amino acids. V was trimmed by 4 bases and J by 0 bases, leaving 7 bases between them. The CDR3 sequence is CSAIGVSYNEQFF. The CDR3 DNA reads as TGCAGTGCTATAGGGGTCTCCTACAATGAGCAGTTCTTC.

In this sample, this clonotype turned up a few times. The chain couples TRBV12-3 or TRBV12-4 to TRBJ1-1; no reliable D call. Trimming pared 6 bases from V and 2 bases from J, leaving 13 bases between. The CDR3 length is 14 residues. Here the CDR3 reads CASRSIDSNTEAFF. The CDR3 nucleotides are TGTGCCAGCAGATCCATCGACTCTAACACTGAAGCTTTCTTT.

This clonotype was counted a few times. The J gene is TRBJ2-3, the V gene TRBV12-3 or TRBV12-4; no definite D call. The CDR3 totals 11 residues. The germline V and J ends were trimmed by 6 bases and 14 bases, with 15 bases remaining between them. The CDR3 DNA is TGTGCCAGCAGATCAGCCGGCCGTGTGTATTTT. This gives the protein CASRSAGRVYF.

V gene TRBV12-3 or TRBV12-4 combines with J gene TRBJ2-5; 10 bases map to TRBD1. J lost 3 bases, V lost 6 bases, and 7 bases had no gene match. This CDR3 spans 15 amino acids. CDR3 sequence (DNA): TGTGCCAGCAGCCCGGGACAGGGGACCAAAGAGACCCAGTACTTC. It translates to CASSPGQGTKETQYF.

This clonotype turned up a few times. The chain has TRBV5-1 and TRBJ2-7; 7 positions agree with TRBD2. V shed 4 bases and J 5 bases; nucleotides not matched to a gene: 9. The germline CDR1 and CDR2 sequences are SGHRS and YFSETQ. The CDR3 has 14 amino acids. As DNA, the CDR3 is TGCGCCAGCAGCCCCGAGGGAGGGTGGCACGAGCAGTACTTC. This translates into CASSPEGGWHEQYF.

This clonotype was seen more than once but under ten times. The V call is TRBV6-1, the J call TRBJ2-3, with D uncertain. The CDR3 is 12 residues long. V lost 7 bases, J lost 6 bases, and 11 bases lay in between. Germline V CDR1 and CDR2: MNHNS, SASEGT. CDR3 bases: TGTGCCAGCATTACACTCAGGGATACGCAGTATTTT. Translation: CASITLRDTQYF.

The chain is built from TRBV20-1 and TRBJ1-6; D remains ambiguous. The germline gives CDR1 DFQATT, CDR2 SNEGSKA (reference sequence). The CDR3 consists of 12 residues. V dropped 5 bases and J dropped 3 bases, with 5 bases sitting between them. CDR3 DNA: TGCAGTGCTGCAGACTATAATTCACCCCTCCACTTT. It encodes CSAADYNSPLHF.

V is TRBV11-2 and J is TRBJ1-2; 9 nucleotides align to TRBD1. The CDR3 consists of 18 residues. Germline CDR1 is SGHAT and CDR2 is FQNNGV. J lost 4 bases, V lost 6 bases, and 18 bases had no gene match. CDR3 bases: TGTGCCAGCAGATCAATGCGGGACAGGGACAGTAGGGGCTATGGCTACACCTTC. Residues: CASRSMRDRDSRGYGYTF. Filled out from reference TRBV11-2 and TRBJ1-2, the complete variable domain reads EAGVAQSPRYKIIEKRQSVAFWCNPISGHATLYWYQQILGQGPKLLIQFQNNGVVDDSQLPKDRFSAERLKGVDSTLKIQPAKLEDSAVYLCASRSMRDRDSRGYGYTFGSGTRLTVV.

J is TRBJ2-3 and V is TRBV12-3 or TRBV12-4; 9 nucleotides align to TRBD2. There are 18 residues in the CDR3. The trim removed 3 bases at V and 0 bases at J, leaving 10 bases unmatched. The CDR3 coding sequence is TGTGCCAGCAGTTTCTCGCTAGCGGGGTTTTCTAGCACAGATACGCAGTATTTT. Translating it yields CASSFSLAGFSSTDTQYF.

The gene calls are TRBV25-1 and TRBJ2-5, with a possible D match to TRBD2 (6 bases). CDR1 and CDR2 (germline): MGHDK, SYGVNS. The CDR3 extends over 14 amino acids. The V and J ends lost 2 bases and 5 bases respectively, with 12 bases between them. The CDR3 spells CASSEAGLGETQYF. The CDR3 DNA is TGTGCCAGCAGTGAAGCGGGGTTAGGCGAGACCCAGTACTTC.

The V gene is TRBV7-2, the J gene TRBJ2-2; possibly TRBD2 for D (6 bases). Trimming shortened V by 4 bases and J by 12 bases, and 9 bases separated the two germline ends. The CDR3 runs 11 residues. Germline assignment: CDR1 SGHTA and CDR2 FQGNSA. DNA of the CDR3: TGTGCCAGCAGCTCGGGAGCGAAGCTGTTTTTT. Residues: CASSSGAKLFF.

This clonotype was seen a few times. The gene calls are TRBV7-6 and TRBJ1-1, with 7 bases identical to TRBD1. Trimming cost V 1 base and J 0 bases; bases outside gene matches: 17. Germline V gene sequence: CDR1 SGHVS, CDR2 FNYEAQ. The CDR3 is 20 amino acids. The CDR3 bases are TGTGCCAGCAGCTTAGACCCCAAGGGGGCGAGTGGTTCGATGAACACTGAAGCTTTCTTT. Encoded protein: CASSLDPKGASGSMNTEAFF.

This clonotype turned up a few times. The chain carries TRBV15 and TRBJ2-3, with D possibly TRBD2 on 6 matching bases. V dropped 2 bases and J dropped 1 base, with 13 bases sitting between them. Germline V CDR1 and CDR2: LNHNV, YYDKDF (reference sequence). This CDR3 comprises 16 residues. CDR3 in amino acids: CATSRSRDSRTDTQYF. CDR3 in DNA: TGTGCCACCAGCAGATCCCGGGACTCTCGCACAGATACGCAGTATTTT.

The gene calls are TRBV9 and TRBJ1-3; D is undetermined. The CDR3 totals 15 residues. The V end lost 0 bases, the J end lost 0 bases, and 7 bases lay between the germline ends. The V gene's germline CDR1 is SGDLS and CDR2 YYNGEE. As DNA, the CDR3 is TGTGCCAGCAGCGTAGATCGAGCCTCTGGAAACACCATATATTTT. Residues: CASSVDRASGNTIYF.

This clonotype was found a few times. The chain employs TRBV2 and TRBJ2-1; unclear D gene. V lost 1 base and J lost 7, with 11 bases in between. Germline assignment: CDR1 SNHLY and CDR2 FYNNEI. The CDR3 covers 14 residues. CDR3 sequence (DNA): TGTGCCAGCAGTGAAGACGAGCTACAGAATGAGCAGTTCTTC. Translating it yields CASSEDELQNEQFF.

The chain uses TRBV19 and TRBJ2-5; a weak D match, TRBD2 (6 bases). Germline assignment: CDR1 LNHDA and CDR2 SQIVND (reference sequence). There are 14 residues in the CDR3. Trimming cost V 10 bases and J 2 bases, with 17 bases left between them. The CDR3 protein is CATSVGTVQETQYF. CDR3 coding DNA: TGTGCCACCTCAGTAGGGACTGTACAAGAGACCCAGTACTTC. Together with reference TRBV19 and TRBJ2-5, the CDR3 gives the full variable domain: DGGITQSPKYLFRKEGQNVTLSCEQNLNHDAMYWYRQDPGQGLRLIYYSQIVNDFQKGDIAEGYSVSREKKESFPLTVTSAQKNPTAFYLCATSVGTVQETQYFGPGTRLLVL.

The gene calls are TRBV7-2 and TRBJ2-1, with TRBD2 identical over 9 bases. The CDR3 contains 16 residues. J gave up 4 bases and V 5 bases, and 9 bases lay outside the gene matches. The germline gives CDR1 SGHTA, CDR2 FQGNSA. CDR3 sequence reads: CASSQALAGSYNEQFF. The CDR3 DNA reads TGTGCCAGCAGCCAAGCCCTAGCGGGGTCATACAATGAGCAGTTCTTC.

This clonotype was detected only a few times. The rearrangement joins TRBV2 to TRBJ2-5; possibly TRBD2 for D (6 bases). Trimming stripped 4 bases from V and 1 base from J, with 10 bases between. There are 14 residues in the CDR3. Germline-derived CDR1 and CDR2 are SNHLY and FYNNEI. This CDR3 reads CASSAGSLQETQYF. In DNA form, the CDR3 reads TGTGCCAGCAGTGCCGGGAGCCTCCAAGAGACCCAGTACTTC.